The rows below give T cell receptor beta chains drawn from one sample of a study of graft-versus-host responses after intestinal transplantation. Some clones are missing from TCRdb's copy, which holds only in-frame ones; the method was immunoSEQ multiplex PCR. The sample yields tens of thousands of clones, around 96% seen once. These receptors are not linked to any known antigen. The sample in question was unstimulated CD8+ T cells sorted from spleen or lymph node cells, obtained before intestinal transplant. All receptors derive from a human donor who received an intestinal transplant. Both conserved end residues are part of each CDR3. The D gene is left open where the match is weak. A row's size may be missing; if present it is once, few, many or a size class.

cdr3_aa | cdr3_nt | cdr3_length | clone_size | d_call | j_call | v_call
CASSLNGLEGYTF | TGCGCCAGCAGCTTGAACGGGTTAGAAGGCTACACCTTC | 13 | NA | NA | TRBJ1-2 | TRBV5-1
CASRAGTGIGQYF | TGTGCCAGCAGAGCCGGGACAGGGATCGGGCAGTACTTC | 13 | NA | TRBD1 | TRBJ2-7 | TRBV27
CASSLFQPLAGVPNEQFF | TGCGCCAGCAGCCTTTTCCAACCACTAGCGGGAGTTCCCAATGAGCAGTTCTTC | 18 | NA | TRBD2 | TRBJ2-1 | TRBV4-1
CSVGTGEDYGYTF | TGCAGCGTTGGGACAGGGGAAGACTATGGCTACACCTTC | 13 | NA | TRBD1 | TRBJ1-2 | TRBV29-1
CASSAQVRDRDLRETQYF | TGTGCCAGCAGTGCCCAGGTCCGGGACAGGGATTTGAGGGAGACCCAGTACTTC | 18 | NA | TRBD1 | TRBJ2-5 | TRBV27
CASSQMPTVEVNYYNEQFF | TGCGCCAGCAGCCAGATGCCTACGGTAGAAGTGAACTACTACAATGAGCAGTTCTTC | 19 | NA | NA | TRBJ2-1 | TRBV4-1
CASSIQAGDQPQHF | TGTGCCAGTAGTATCCAGGCAGGGGATCAGCCCCAGCATTTT | 14 | NA | NA | TRBJ1-5 | TRBV19
CASSLGSYEQYF | TGTGCCAGCAGCTTAGGCTCCTACGAGCAGTACTTC | 12 | NA | NA | TRBJ2-7 | TRBV7-9
CASIRVNQPQHF | TGTGCCAGCATCAGGGTAAATCAGCCCCAGCATTTT | 12 | NA | NA | TRBJ1-5 | TRBV25-1
CSASESYEQYF | TGCAGTGCTTCTGAATCCTACGAGCAGTACTTC | 11 | NA | NA | TRBJ2-7 | TRBV20-1
CASSEFGAQETQYF | TGTGCCAGCAGTGAATTCGGGGCCCAAGAGACCCAGTACTTC | 14 | NA | NA | TRBJ2-5 | TRBV6-1
CASSIGTAGLAGGPGFLDTQYF | TGTGCCAGCAGCATCGGGACTGCGGGGCTAGCGGGAGGGCCTGGGTTCCTAGATACGCAGTATTTT | 22 | NA | TRBD2 | TRBJ2-3 | TRBV13
CASRTGSYNEQFF | TGTGCCAGCAGGACGGGCTCCTACAATGAGCAGTTCTTC | 13 | NA | NA | TRBJ2-1 | TRBV25-1
CASSLGTGTYGNQPQHF | TGTGCCAGCAGCTTGGGGACCGGGACCTATGGAAATCAGCCCCAGCATTTT | 17 | once | NA | TRBJ1-5 | TRBV5-6
CASADSSNQPQHF | TGCGCCAGCGCTGACAGCAGCAATCAGCCCCAGCATTTT | 13 | NA | NA | TRBJ1-5 | TRBV4-1
CASSLGTGKWAYEQYF | TGTGCCAGCAGCTTAGGGACAGGGAAATGGGCCTACGAGCAGTACTTC | 16 | once | TRBD1 | TRBJ2-7 | TRBV7-9
CASRLSDEQFF | TGTGCCAGCAGACTTAGCGATGAGCAGTTCTTC | 11 | NA | NA | TRBJ2-1 | TRBV6-5
CASSTQREALEQYF | TGTGCCAGCAGTACCCAGCGGGAGGCCCTCGAGCAGTACTTC | 14 | NA | TRBD2 | TRBJ2-7 | TRBV6-6
CASSSHRETQYF | TGTGCCAGCAGCTCCCACCGGGAGACCCAGTACTTC | 12 | once | NA | TRBJ2-5 | TRBV7-6
CASQNWMAGIASTDTQYF | TGTGCCAGCCAAAACTGGATGGCGGGTATAGCTAGCACAGATACGCAGTATTTT | 18 | NA | NA | TRBJ2-3 | TRBV7-2
CASSIPGTGGEQYF | TGTGCCAGTAGTATCCCCGGGACAGGGGGCGAGCAGTACTTC | 14 | NA | TRBD1 | TRBJ2-7 | TRBV19
CASSPPGQGVEQYF | TGTGCCAGCAGCCCACCCGGACAGGGTGTCGAGCAGTACTTC | 14 | NA | TRBD1 | TRBJ2-7 | TRBV2
CASSPIRLAHNEQFF | TGTGCCAGCTCACCAATCAGGCTAGCTCACAATGAGCAGTTCTTC | 15 | NA | NA | TRBJ2-1 | TRBV18
CAKIRAGACSSYNEQFF | TGTGCCAAAATACGAGCGGGAGCCTGCAGCTCCTACAATGAGCAGTTCTTC | 17 | NA | TRBD2 | TRBJ2-1 | TRBV27
CAWRLVTEAFF | TGTGCCTGGAGGCTGGTGACTGAAGCTTTCTTT | 11 | NA | NA | TRBJ1-1 | TRBV30
CASGDRDRGPRQPQHF | TGTGCCAGTGGAGACCGGGACAGGGGGCCTAGACAGCCCCAGCATTTT | 16 | NA | TRBD1 | TRBJ1-5 | TRBV19
CACRLAGKETQYF | TGCGCCTGCAGATTAGCGGGCAAAGAGACCCAGTACTTC | 13 | NA | TRBD2 | TRBJ2-5 | TRBV4-1
CASSGGNEQFF | TGTGCCAGCAGCGGGGGGAATGAGCAGTTCTTC | 11 | NA | NA | TRBJ2-1 | TRBV5-4
CASSVGSGGSTDTQYF | TGTGCCAGCAGCGTAGGTAGCGGGGGTAGCACAGATACGCAGTATTTT | 16 | NA | TRBD2 | TRBJ2-3 | TRBV9
CASSWTSLSTDTQYF | TGTGCCAGCAGCTGGACTAGCCTTAGCACAGATACGCAGTATTTT | 15 | NA | TRBD2 | TRBJ2-3 | TRBV5-4
CASSYTYEQYF | TGTGCCAGCAGTTACACCTACGAGCAGTACTTC | 11 | NA | NA | TRBJ2-7 | TRBV6-6
CASSSRQSYEQYF | TGTGCCAGCAGCTCCAGACAGAGCTACGAGCAGTACTTC | 13 | few | NA | TRBJ2-7 | TRBV7-9
CASSLATLGQPQHF | TGTGCCAGCAGCTTAGCAACATTAGGTCAGCCCCAGCATTTT | 14 | NA | NA | TRBJ1-5 | TRBV7-9
CASSLWGLKDQPQHF | TGTGCCAGCAGCCTGTGGGGTCTGAAGGATCAGCCCCAGCATTTT | 15 | few | NA | TRBJ1-5 | TRBV28
CASSPYAAGVDTQYF | TGTGCCAGCAGCCCCTATGCAGCGGGAGTAGATACGCAGTATTTT | 15 | once | TRBD2 | TRBJ2-3 | TRBV7-9
CATSRDLFLGSERNQPQHF | TGTGCCACCAGCAGAGACCTTTTTTTGGGCAGCGAACGCAATCAGCCCCAGCATTTT | 19 | NA | NA | TRBJ1-5 | TRBV15
CASSEAWTSLNEQFF | TGTGCCAGCAGTGAAGCTTGGACTAGCCTCAATGAGCAGTTCTTC | 15 | NA | TRBD2 | TRBJ2-1 | TRBV6-1
CASSLEGWVSSYNEQFF | TGTGCCAGCAGCTTAGAGGGGTGGGTTAGCTCCTACAATGAGCAGTTCTTC | 17 | NA | NA | TRBJ2-1 | TRBV7-8
CASSVVPGYEQYF | TGTGCCAGCAGCGTAGTTCCGGGCTACGAGCAGTACTTC | 13 | NA | NA | TRBJ2-7 | TRBV9
CASSPRASPGLGEGETQYF | TGTGCCAGCAGCCCAAGGGCCTCCCCAGGACTAGGGGAAGGTGAGACCCAGTACTTC | 19 | NA | TRBD2 | TRBJ2-5 | TRBV7-9
CASSFSLEETQYF | TGTGCCAGCAGTTTTTCACTAGAAGAGACCCAGTACTTC | 13 | once | NA | TRBJ2-5 | TRBV28
CAWSVRGRPQETQYF | TGTGCCTGGAGTGTACGCGGGAGGCCCCAAGAGACCCAGTACTTC | 15 | NA | TRBD2 | TRBJ2-5 | TRBV30
CASSRADTTGELFF | TGCGCCAGCAGCCGGGCGGACACCACCGGGGAGCTGTTTTTT | 14 | NA | NA | TRBJ2-2 | TRBV4-1
CASSSRGATNEKLFF | TGTGCCAGTAGTTCTCGCGGAGCAACTAATGAAAAACTGTTTTTT | 15 | NA | NA | TRBJ1-4 | TRBV19
CASSLLAGANEQFF | TGTGCCAGCAGCTTACTAGCGGGAGCCAATGAGCAGTTCTTC | 14 | once | TRBD2 | TRBJ2-1 | TRBV7-3
CASSLADRESQETQYF | TGTGCCAGCAGCCTAGCGGACAGGGAGAGCCAAGAGACCCAGTACTTC | 16 | NA | NA | TRBJ2-5 | TRBV5-4
CASGRADTDTQYF | TGTGCCAGCGGGAGGGCTGACACAGATACGCAGTATTTT | 13 | NA | TRBD2 | TRBJ2-3 | TRBV6-5
CASSLVRGKTNTGELFF | TGTGCCAGCAGCTTAGTCAGGGGGAAGACTAACACCGGGGAGCTGTTTTTT | 17 | NA | TRBD1 | TRBJ2-2 | TRBV7-8